Listed below are T cell receptor beta chains from one sample, sequenced in a study of OX40 agonist ivuxolimab in advanced cancers. Assay used: immunoSEQ multiplex PCR; TCRdb lists only in-frame clones, some missing. The sample lists some 46,000 clones; approximately 80% were seen once. This material consisted of CD4+ or CD8+ T cells sorted from blood, taken in a trial of the OX40 agonist ivuxolimab. The receptors stem from an adult with an advanced solid tumor such as melanoma, head and neck, liver or kidney cancer. Both conserved end residues are part of each CDR3. D genes are given only for firm matches. Size is stated for part of the rows, as once, few or many counts, or as a class when the clone is expanded.

d_call	j_call	v_call	cdr3_length	clone_size	cdr3_aa	cdr3_nt
NA	TRBJ2-1	TRBV9	13	NA	CASSSRGRVRQFF	TGTGCCAGCAGCTCCAGAGGGCGGGTCCGGCAGTTCTTC
NA	TRBJ1-4	TRBV6-5	14	NA	CASADSWANEKLFF	TGTGCCAGCGCAGACAGCTGGGCTAATGAAAAACTGTTTTTT
TRBD1	TRBJ2-6	TRBV2	18	NA	CASSLTGVGGSGANVLTF	TGTGCCAGCAGCCTCACAGGGGTAGGGGGTTCTGGGGCCAACGTCCTGACTTTC
TRBD1	TRBJ2-7	TRBV19	15	NA	CASSTTGTGGSEQYF	TGTGCCAGTAGTACCACCGGGACAGGGGGGAGCGAGCAGTACTTC
NA	TRBJ1-1	TRBV18	17	NA	CASSPSRTYQGNTEAFF	TGTGCCAGCTCACCATCCAGGACATATCAAGGAAACACTGAAGCTTTCTTT
TRBD1	TRBJ2-7	TRBV6-5	12	NA	CASSGGQAEQYF	TGTGCCAGCAGTGGGGGACAGGCCGAGCAGTACTTC
NA	TRBJ1-4	TRBV20-1	10	NA	CSALREKLFF	TGCAGTGCTCTGAGAGAAAAACTGTTTTTT
NA	TRBJ2-5	TRBV5-1	14	NA	CASAEEGARETQYF	TGCGCCAGCGCGGAGGAAGGGGCACGGGAGACCCAGTACTTC
NA	TRBJ1-1	TRBV28	15	NA	CASLLQGPRATEAFF	TGTGCCAGCTTACTACAGGGCCCGCGGGCCACTGAAGCTTTCTTT
TRBD1	TRBJ2-1	TRBV30	16	NA	CAWSLKGQGSYNEQFF	TGTGCCTGGAGCCTTAAGGGACAGGGCTCCTACAATGAGCAGTTCTTC
NA	TRBJ2-5	TRBV5-6	11	few	CASSLRETQYF	TGTGCCAGCAGCTTAAGGGAGACCCAGTACTTC
NA	TRBJ2-7	TRBV7-6	14	NA	CASSPAYASHEQYF	TGTGCCAGCAGTCCCGCGTATGCCTCTCACGAGCAGTACTTC
NA	TRBJ2-7	TRBV7-9	18	NA	CASSDLSEVWRGSYEQYF	TGTGCCAGCAGCGATTTATCAGAGGTGTGGCGGGGCTCCTACGAGCAGTACTTC
NA	TRBJ1-2	TRBV5-4	13	NA	CASSIPQGYGYTF	TGTGCCAGCAGCATACCACAGGGATATGGCTACACCTTC
NA	TRBJ2-7	TRBV7-2	14	NA	CASSSTRQAYEQYF	TGTGCCAGCAGCTCGACCCGACAGGCCTACGAGCAGTACTTC
NA	TRBJ2-7	TRBV11-3	12	few	CASSLRGGAQYF	TGTGCCAGCAGCTTGCGTGGGGGAGCGCAGTACTTC
NA	TRBJ2-7	TRBV19	15	NA	CASSGQGGKSYEQYF	TGTGCCAGTAGTGGGCAGGGGGGGAAATCCTACGAGCAGTACTTC
NA	TRBJ2-1	TRBV27	13	NA	CASSPRLGNEQFF	TGTGCCAGCAGTCCCCGACTAGGCAATGAGCAGTTCTTC
NA	TRBJ1-5	TRBV7-9	15	medium-sized	CASSPLGSLNQPQHF	TGTGCCAGCAGCCCCCTGGGGAGCCTCAATCAGCCCCAGCATTTT
NA	TRBJ2-5	TRBV6-5	14	NA	CASGAGSPQETQYF	TGTGCCAGCGGTGCGGGGAGCCCCCAAGAGACCCAGTACTTC
NA	TRBJ2-5	TRBV27	14	NA	CASSLKSAQETQYF	TGTGCCAGCAGTTTAAAGTCAGCACAAGAGACCCAGTACTTC
TRBD1	TRBJ1-2	TRBV29-1	13	once	CSVEDRELYGYTF	TGCAGCGTGGAAGACAGGGAACTCTATGGCTACACCTTC
NA	TRBJ1-2	TRBV21-1	17	NA	CASSKGPRGPNHYGYTF	TGTGCCAGCAGCAAAGGACCCCGGGGGCCAAACCACTATGGCTACACCTTC
NA	TRBJ2-5	TRBV11-1	12	NA	CASSLSKETQYF	TGTGCCAGCAGCTTATCCAAAGAGACCCAGTACTTC
NA	TRBJ1-3	TRBV5-8	14	NA	CASSFGSSGNTIYF	TGTGCCAGCAGCTTCGGATCCTCTGGAAACACCATATATTTT
TRBD1	TRBJ1-4	TRBV11-2	15	few	CASSRNRGSNEKLFF	TGTGCCAGCAGCCGGAACAGGGGCTCTAATGAAAAACTGTTTTTT
TRBD2	TRBJ2-7	TRBV7-2	16	NA	CASSAQLAGGSYEQYF	TGTGCCAGCAGCGCGCAACTAGCGGGGGGGTCCTACGAGCAGTACTTC
NA	TRBJ2-6	TRBV7-6	18	NA	CASSLPGLSSSGANVLTF	TGTGCCAGCAGCTTACCCGGATTATCGAGCTCTGGGGCCAACGTCCTGACTTTC
NA	TRBJ1-1	TRBV7-6	15	NA	CASSPGVGRQDEAFF	TGTGCCAGCAGCCCAGGGGTAGGGCGGCAGGATGAAGCTTTCTTT
TRBD1	TRBJ1-5	TRBV4-1	16	NA	CASSQVFRGLGQPQHF	TGCGCCAGCAGCCAAGTGTTCAGGGGGCTGGGTCAGCCCCAGCATTTT
NA	TRBJ2-7	TRBV13	15	medium-sized	CASSSRGASSYEQYF	TGTGCCAGCAGCTCCCGAGGGGCTAGCTCCTACGAGCAGTACTTC
NA	TRBJ2-7	TRBV5-4	14	NA	CASSLGLTPEEQYF	TGTGCCAGCAGCCTTGGACTAACTCCCGAGGAGCAGTACTTC
NA	TRBJ2-5	TRBV5-8	15	once	CASSQGLAAIGTQYF	TGTGCCAGCAGCCAGGGGCTAGCGGCCATTGGGACCCAGTACTTC